This TCR beta chain was identified during a study of T cells after yellow fever vaccination. General study results and limits: Highly abundant clonotypes carried over from the bulk population could end up in FACS-sorted repertoires as contaminants. Most primary-vaccination clones reappeared after the booster (about 95% CD4, approximately 88% CD8).

V lost 7 bases and J lost 1, with 20 bases in between. The CDR3 loop spans 16 amino acids. Germline CDR1 and CDR2: SGHRS and YFSETQ. In making TCR cDNA, 5'RACE template switching added a universal primer site and UMIs to it. In TCRdb, the 5' RACE reads were re-called with MiXCR into one record per CDR3 protein. The sample carries 300,000 to 350,000 distinct CDR3 sequences, roughly 4% recorded once. A remark on this clonotype: Its antigen is still unknown.

The sequence derives from a man younger than 35 who received the YFV17D yellow fever vaccine. This chain links TRBV5-1 with TRBJ1-1, with D perhaps TRBD1 (6 bases). Source: PBMCs, taken 5 days after the yellow fever booster vaccination. For the CDR3, the DNA is TGCGCCAGCCTACGCACTTCTGGACAGTCGAACACTGAAGCTTTCTTT. Protein product: CASLRTSGQSNTEAFF.